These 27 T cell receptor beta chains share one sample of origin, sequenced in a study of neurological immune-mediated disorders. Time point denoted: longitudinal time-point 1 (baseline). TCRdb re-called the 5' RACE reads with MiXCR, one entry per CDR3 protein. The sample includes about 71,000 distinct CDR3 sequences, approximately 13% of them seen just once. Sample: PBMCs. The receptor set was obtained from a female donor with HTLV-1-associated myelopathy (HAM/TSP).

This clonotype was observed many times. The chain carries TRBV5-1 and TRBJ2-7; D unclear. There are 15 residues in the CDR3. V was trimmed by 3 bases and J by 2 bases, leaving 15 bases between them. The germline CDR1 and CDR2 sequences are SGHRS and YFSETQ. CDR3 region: CASSSGPEAAYEQYF. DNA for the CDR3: TGCGCCAGCAGCTCCGGGCCAGAGGCGGCCTACGAGCAGTACTTC.

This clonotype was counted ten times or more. The chain's CDR3 is CASSQWGQGTDTQYF. The CDR3 coding sequence is TGTGCCAGCAGCCAGTGGGGGCAGGGCACAGATACGCAGTATTTT. This chain links TRBV7-8 with TRBJ2-3; possibly TRBD1 for D (6 bases). Trimming took 5 bases from V and 1 from J, leaving 13 bases between them. This CDR3 has 15 residues. CDR1 SGHVS and CDR2 FQNEAQ come from the germline V gene. Supplemented by reference TRBV7-8 and TRBJ2-3, the full variable domain reads GAGVSQSPRYKVAKRGQDVALRCDPISGHVSLFWYQQALGQGPEFLTYFQNEAQLDKSGLPSDRFFAERPEGSVSTLKIQRTQQEDSAVYLCASSQWGQGTDTQYFGPGTRLTVL.

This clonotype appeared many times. CDR3 in DNA: TGTGCCAGCAGCAACTGGGACAGTCTCGGTGAAAAACTGTTTTTT. It encodes CASSNWDSLGEKLFF. The chain links TRBV5-5 to TRBJ1-4, with 7 nucleotides matching TRBD1. This CDR3 has 15 amino acids. Germline loops: CDR1 SGHKS, CDR2 YYEKEE (reference sequence). With V trimmed by 4 bases and J by 7 bases, 10 bases remained unmatched. Looking up the rest from reference TRBV5-5 and TRBJ1-4 gives the full variable domain: DAGVTQSPTHLIKTRGQQVTLRCSPISGHKSVSWYQQVLGQGPQFIFQYYEKEERGRGNFPDRFSARQFPNYSSELNVNALLLGDSALYLCASSNWDSLGEKLFFGSGTQLSVL.

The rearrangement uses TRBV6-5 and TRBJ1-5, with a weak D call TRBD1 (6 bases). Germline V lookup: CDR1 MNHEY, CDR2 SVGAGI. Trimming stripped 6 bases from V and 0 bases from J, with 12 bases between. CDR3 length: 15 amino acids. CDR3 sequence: CASRHDRNSNQPQHF. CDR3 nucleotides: TGTGCCAGCAGACACGACAGGAATAGCAATCAGCCCCAGCATTTT.

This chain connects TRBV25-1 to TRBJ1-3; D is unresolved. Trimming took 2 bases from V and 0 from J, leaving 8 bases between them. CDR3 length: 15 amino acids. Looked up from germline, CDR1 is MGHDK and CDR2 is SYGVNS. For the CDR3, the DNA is TGTGCCAGCAGTGAACCGGCTAGCTCTGGAAACACCATATATTTT. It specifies CASSEPASSGNTIYF.

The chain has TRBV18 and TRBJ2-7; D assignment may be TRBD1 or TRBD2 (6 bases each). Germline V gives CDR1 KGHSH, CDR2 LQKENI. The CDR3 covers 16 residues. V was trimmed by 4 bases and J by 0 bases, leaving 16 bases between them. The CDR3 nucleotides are TGTGCCAGCTCACTCAACTCGGGGGCTACCTCCTACGAGCAGTACTTC. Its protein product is CASSLNSGATSYEQYF.

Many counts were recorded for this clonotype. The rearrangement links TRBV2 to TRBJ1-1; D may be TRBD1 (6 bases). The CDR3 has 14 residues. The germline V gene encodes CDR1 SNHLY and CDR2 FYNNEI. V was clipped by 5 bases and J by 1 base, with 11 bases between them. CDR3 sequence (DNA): TGTGCCAGCAGTCTTCGACAGGAGAACACTGAAGCTTTCTTT. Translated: CASSLRQENTEAFF.

The chain's CDR3 is CSSKGLAGPSLSTDTQYF. The CDR3 DNA reads TGCAGTTCTAAGGGACTAGCGGGGCCGTCGCTTAGCACAGATACGCAGTATTTT. This rearrangement joins TRBV20-1 to TRBJ2-3; TRBD2 matches 13 bases. V lost 8 bases, J lost 0 bases, and 14 bases stayed unmatched. The CDR3 sequence is 18 residues long. Germline V gene data show CDR1 as DFQATT and CDR2 as SNEGSKA (reference sequence).

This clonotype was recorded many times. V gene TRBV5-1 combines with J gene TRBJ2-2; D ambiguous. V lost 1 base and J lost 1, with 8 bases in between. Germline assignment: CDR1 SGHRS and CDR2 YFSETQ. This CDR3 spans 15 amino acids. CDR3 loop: CASSLRPGNTGELFF. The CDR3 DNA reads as TGCGCCAGCAGCTTGAGACCGGGGAACACCGGGGAGCTGTTTTTT. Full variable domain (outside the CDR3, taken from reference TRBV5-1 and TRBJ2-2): KAGVTQTPRYLIKTRGQQVTLSCSPISGHRSVSWYQQTPGQGLQFLFEYFSETQRNKGNFPGRFSGRQFSNSRSEMNVSTLELGDSALYLCASSLRPGNTGELFFGEGSRLTVL.

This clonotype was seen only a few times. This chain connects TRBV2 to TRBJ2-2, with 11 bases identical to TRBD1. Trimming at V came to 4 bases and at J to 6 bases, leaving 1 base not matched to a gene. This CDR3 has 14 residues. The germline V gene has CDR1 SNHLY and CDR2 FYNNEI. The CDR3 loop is CASSAGQGAGELFF. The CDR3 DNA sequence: TGTGCCAGCAGTGCGGGACAGGGGGCCGGGGAGCTGTTTTTT.

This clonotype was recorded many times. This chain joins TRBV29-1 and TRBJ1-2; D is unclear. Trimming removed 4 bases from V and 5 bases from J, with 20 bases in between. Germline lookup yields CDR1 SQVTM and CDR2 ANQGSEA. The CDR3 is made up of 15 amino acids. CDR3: CSVGDPLAATYGYTF. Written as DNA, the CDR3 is TGCAGCGTTGGAGACCCCCTGGCAGCTACGTATGGCTACACCTTC.

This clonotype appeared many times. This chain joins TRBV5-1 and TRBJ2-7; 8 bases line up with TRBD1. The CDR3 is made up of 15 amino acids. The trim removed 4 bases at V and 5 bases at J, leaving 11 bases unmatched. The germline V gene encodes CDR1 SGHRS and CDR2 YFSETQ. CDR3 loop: CASSTGQVVAHEQYF. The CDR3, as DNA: TGCGCCAGCAGCACGGGACAGGTAGTCGCCCACGAGCAGTACTTC. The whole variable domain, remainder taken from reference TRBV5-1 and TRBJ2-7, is KAGVTQTPRYLIKTRGQQVTLSCSPISGHRSVSWYQQTPGQGLQFLFEYFSETQRNKGNFPGRFSGRQFSNSRSEMNVSTLELGDSALYLCASSTGQVVAHEQYFGPGTRLTVT.

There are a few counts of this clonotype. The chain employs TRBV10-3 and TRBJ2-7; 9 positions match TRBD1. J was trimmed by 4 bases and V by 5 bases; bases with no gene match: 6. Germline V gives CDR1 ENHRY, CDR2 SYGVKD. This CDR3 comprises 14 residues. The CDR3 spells CAISPRQGDYEQYF. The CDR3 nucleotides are TGTGCCATCAGTCCTCGACAGGGGGATTACGAGCAGTACTTC.

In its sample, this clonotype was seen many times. In nucleotides, the CDR3 is TGTGCCAGCAGCTTTGGGCAGGGCGACGAGCAGTACTTC. This codes for CASSFGQGDEQYF. The chain has TRBV7-9 and TRBJ2-7, with D possibly matching TRBD1 (5 bases). Germline V CDR1 and CDR2: SEHNR, FQNEAQ (reference sequence). The V gene lost 3 bases and the J gene lost 5 bases, with 11 bases spanning the gap. The CDR3 consists of 13 residues.

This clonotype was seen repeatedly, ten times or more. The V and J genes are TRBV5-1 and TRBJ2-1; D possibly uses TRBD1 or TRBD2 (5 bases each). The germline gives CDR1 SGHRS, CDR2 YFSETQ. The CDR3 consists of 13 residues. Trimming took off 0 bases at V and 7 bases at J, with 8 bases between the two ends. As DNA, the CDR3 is TGCGCCAGCAGCTTGGAGGGACGAAATGAGCAGTTCTTC. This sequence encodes CASSLEGRNEQFF.

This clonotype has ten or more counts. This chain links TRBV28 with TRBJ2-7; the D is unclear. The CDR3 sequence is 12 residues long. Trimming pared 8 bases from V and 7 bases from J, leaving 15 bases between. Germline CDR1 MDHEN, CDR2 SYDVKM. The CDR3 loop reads CASPPVGWEQYF. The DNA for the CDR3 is TGTGCCAGCCCCCCGGTGGGGTGGGAGCAGTACTTC.

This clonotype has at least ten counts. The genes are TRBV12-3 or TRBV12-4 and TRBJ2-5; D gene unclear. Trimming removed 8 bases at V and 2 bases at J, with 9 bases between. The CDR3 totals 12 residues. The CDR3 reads CASESSQETQYF. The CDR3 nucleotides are TGTGCCAGCGAGAGCAGTCAAGAGACCCAGTACTTC.

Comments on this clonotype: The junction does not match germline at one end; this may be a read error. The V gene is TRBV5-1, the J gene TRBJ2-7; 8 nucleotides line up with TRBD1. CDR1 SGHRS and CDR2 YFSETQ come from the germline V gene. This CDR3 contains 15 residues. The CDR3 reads CASSAGTGLNYELYF. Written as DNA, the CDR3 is TGCGCCAGCAGCGCCGGGACAGGTTTGAATTACGAGCTGTACTTC.

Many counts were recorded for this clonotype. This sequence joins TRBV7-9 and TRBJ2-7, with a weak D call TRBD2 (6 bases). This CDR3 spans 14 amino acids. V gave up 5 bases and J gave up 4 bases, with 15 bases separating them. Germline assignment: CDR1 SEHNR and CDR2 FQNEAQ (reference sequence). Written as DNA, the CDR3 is TGTGCCAGCAGCCCCCGGGACTGGGAATACGAGCAGTACTTC. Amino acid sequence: CASSPRDWEYEQYF.

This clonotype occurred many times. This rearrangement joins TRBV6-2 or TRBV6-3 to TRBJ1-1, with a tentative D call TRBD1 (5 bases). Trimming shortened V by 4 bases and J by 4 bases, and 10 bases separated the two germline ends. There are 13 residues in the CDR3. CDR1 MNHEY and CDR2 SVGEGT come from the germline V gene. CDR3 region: CASSWGIGTEAFF. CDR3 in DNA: TGTGCCAGCAGTTGGGGGATCGGCACTGAAGCTTTCTTT.

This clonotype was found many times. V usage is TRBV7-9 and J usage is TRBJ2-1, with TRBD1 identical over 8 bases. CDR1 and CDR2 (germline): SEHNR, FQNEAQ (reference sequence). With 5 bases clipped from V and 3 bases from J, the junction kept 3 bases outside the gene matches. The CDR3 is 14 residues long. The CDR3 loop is CASSVGQDYNEQFF. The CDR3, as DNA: TGTGCCAGCAGCGTGGGACAGGACTACAATGAGCAGTTCTTC.

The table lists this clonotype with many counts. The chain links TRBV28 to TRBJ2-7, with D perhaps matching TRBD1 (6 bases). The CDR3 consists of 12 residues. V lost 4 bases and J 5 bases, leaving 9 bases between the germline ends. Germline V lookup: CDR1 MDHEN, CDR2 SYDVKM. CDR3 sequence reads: CASSSRTDEQYF. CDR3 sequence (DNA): TGTGCCAGCAGTTCGAGGACAGACGAGCAGTACTTC.

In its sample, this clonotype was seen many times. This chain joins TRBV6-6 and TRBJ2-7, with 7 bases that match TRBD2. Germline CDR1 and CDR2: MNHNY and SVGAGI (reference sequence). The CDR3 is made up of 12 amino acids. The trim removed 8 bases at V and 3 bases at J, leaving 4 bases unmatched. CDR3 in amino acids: CASGGVGYEQYF. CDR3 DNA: TGTGCCAGCGGGGGGGTGGGCTACGAGCAGTACTTC.

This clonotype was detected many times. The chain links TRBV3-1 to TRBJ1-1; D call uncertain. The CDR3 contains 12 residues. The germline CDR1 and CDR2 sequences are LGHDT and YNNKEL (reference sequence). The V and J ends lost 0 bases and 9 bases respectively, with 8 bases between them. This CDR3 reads CASSQDIHKAFF. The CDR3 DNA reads TGTGCCAGCAGCCAAGACATACATAAAGCTTTCTTT.

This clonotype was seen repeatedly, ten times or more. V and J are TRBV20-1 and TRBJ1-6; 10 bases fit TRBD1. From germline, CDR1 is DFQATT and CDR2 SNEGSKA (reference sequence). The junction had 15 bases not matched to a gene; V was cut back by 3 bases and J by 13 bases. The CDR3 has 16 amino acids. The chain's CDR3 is CSARPSTDRGSSPLHF. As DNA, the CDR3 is TGCAGTGCTAGGCCCAGTACGGACAGGGGGAGTTCCCCCCTCCACTTT.

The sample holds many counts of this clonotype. For the CDR3, the DNA is TGTGCCAGCACACCCGGCGGGACAGGGTCCTACGAGCAGTACTTC. This codes for CASTPGGTGSYEQYF. The chain is built from TRBV27 and TRBJ2-7; 9 positions match TRBD1. The V segment lost 7 bases and the J segment 1 base; nucleotides outside the gene matches: 8. The CDR3 length is 15 residues. Per the germline V gene, CDR1 is MNHEY and CDR2 is SMNVEV (reference sequence).

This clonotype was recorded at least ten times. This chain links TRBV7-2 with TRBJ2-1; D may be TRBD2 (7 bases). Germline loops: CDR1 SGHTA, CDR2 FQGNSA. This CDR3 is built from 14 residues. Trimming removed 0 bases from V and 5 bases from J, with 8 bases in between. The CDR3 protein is CASSLAGGHNEQFF. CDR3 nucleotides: TGTGCCAGCAGCTTAGCGGGGGGGCACAATGAGCAGTTCTTC.